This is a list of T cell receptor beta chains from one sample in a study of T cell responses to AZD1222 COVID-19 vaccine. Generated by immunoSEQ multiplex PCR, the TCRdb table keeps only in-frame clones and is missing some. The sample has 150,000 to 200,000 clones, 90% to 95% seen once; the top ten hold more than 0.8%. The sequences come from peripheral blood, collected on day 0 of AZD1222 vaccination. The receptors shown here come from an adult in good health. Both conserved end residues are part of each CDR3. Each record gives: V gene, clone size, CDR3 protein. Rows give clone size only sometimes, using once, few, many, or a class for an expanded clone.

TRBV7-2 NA CASSWGDNYGYTF
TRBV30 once CAWSVGFGYGYTF
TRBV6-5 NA CASSQTGTNYGYTF
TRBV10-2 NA CASSVGQGKNEKLFF
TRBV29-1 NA CSVGRQVAFF
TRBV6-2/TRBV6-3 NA CASSNPGTSRPPTQYF
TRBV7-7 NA CASSLGPDREETQYF
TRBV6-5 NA CASSYSRGNTIYF
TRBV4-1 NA CASSPRASGVREQFF
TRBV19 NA CASSRTATNEKLFF
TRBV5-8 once CASSLHSQGIGQETQYF
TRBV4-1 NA CASSQGEFGGYGYTF
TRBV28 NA CASRFHPIPQYF
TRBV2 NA CASSPYGGASDTQYF
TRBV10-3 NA CAISDILGSGQGRSNEKLFF